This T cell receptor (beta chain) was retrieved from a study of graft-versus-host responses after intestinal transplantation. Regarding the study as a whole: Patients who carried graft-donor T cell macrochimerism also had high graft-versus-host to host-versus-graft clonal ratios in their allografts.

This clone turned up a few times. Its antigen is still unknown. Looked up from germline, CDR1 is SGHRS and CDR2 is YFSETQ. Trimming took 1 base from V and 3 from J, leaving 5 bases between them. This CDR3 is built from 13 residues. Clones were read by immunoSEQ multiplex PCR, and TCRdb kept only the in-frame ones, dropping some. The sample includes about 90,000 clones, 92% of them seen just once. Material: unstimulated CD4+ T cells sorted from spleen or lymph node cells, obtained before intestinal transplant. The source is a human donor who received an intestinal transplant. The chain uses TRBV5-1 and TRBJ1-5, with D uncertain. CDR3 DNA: TGCGCCAGCAGCTTGTTCTACAATCAGCCCCAGCATTTT. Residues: CASSLFYNQPQHF. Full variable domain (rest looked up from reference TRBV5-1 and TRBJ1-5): KAGVTQTPRYLIKTRGQQVTLSCSPISGHRSVSWYQQTPGQGLQFLFEYFSETQRNKGNFPGRFSGRQFSNSRSEMNVSTLELGDSALYLCASSLFYNQPQHFGDGTRLSIL.